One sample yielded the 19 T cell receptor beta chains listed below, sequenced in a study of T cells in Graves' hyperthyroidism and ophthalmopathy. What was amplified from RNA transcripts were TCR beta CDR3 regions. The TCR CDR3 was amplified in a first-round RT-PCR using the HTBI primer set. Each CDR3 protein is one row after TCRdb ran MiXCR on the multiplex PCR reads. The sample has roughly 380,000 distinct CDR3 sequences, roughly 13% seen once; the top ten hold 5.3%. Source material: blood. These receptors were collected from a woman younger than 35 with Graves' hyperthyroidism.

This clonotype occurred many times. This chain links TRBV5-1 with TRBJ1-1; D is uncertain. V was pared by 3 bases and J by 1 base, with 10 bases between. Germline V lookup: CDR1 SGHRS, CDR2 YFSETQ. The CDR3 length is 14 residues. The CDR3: CASSSFRENTEAFF. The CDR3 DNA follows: TGCGCCAGCAGCTCCTTCCGGGAGAACACTGAAGCTTTCTTT. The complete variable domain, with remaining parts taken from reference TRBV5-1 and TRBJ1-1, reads KAGVTQTPRYLIKTRGQQVTLSCSPISGHRSVSWYQQTPGQGLQFLFEYFSETQRNKGNFPGRFSGRQFSNSRSEMNVSTLELGDSALYLCASSSFRENTEAFFGQGTRLTVV.

This chain's CDR3 is CASSLTIRIRHPDTQYF. As DNA, the CDR3 is TGTGCCAGCAGTTTAACCATAAGAATTCGACACCCGGATACGCAGTATTTT. The chain uses TRBV6-1 and TRBJ2-3; D is undetermined. The germline CDR1 and CDR2 sequences are MNHNS and SASEGT. V lost 5 bases to trimming and J lost 6 bases, with 24 bases between them. There are 17 residues in the CDR3.

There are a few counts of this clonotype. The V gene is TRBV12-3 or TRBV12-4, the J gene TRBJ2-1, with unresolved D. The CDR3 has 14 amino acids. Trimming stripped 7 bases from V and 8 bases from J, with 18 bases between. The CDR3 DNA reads TGTGCCAGCAACTTAAAGGACGGTTTTTATGAGCAGTTCTTC. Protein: CASNLKDGFYEQFF.

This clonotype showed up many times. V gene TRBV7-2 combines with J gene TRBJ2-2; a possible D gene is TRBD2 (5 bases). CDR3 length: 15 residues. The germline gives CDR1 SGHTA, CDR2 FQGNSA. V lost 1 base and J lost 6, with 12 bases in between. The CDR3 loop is CASSLGGVNAGELFF. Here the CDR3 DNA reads TGTGCCAGCAGCTTAGGGGGAGTCAACGCCGGGGAGCTGTTTTTT.

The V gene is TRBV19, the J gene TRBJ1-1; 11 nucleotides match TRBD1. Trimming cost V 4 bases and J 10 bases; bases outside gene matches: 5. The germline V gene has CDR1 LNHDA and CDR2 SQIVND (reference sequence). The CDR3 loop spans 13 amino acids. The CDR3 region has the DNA TGTGCCAGTAGTAAGGACAGGGGGCGCGTAGCTTTCTTT. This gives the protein CASSKDRGRVAFF.

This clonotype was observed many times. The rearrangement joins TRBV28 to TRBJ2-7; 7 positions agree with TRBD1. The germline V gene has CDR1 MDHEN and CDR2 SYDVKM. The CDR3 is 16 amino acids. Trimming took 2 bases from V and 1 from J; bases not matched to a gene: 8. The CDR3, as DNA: TGTGCCAGCAGTTTAAAGACAGGGCCCCTTTCCTACGAGCAGTACTTC. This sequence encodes CASSLKTGPLSYEQYF.

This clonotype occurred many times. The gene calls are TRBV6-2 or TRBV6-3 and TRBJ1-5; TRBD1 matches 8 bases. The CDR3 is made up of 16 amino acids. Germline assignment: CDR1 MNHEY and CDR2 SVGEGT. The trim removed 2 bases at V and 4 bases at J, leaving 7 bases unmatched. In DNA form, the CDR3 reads TGTGCCAGCAGTTACCCCACCGGGACAGGTAATCAGCCCCAGCATTTT. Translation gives CASSYPTGTGNQPQHF.

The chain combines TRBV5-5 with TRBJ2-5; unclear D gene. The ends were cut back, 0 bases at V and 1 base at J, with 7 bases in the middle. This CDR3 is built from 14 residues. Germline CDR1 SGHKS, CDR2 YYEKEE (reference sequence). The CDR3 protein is CASSLVPIQETQYF. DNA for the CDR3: TGTGCCAGCAGCTTGGTTCCGATCCAAGAGACCCAGTACTTC.

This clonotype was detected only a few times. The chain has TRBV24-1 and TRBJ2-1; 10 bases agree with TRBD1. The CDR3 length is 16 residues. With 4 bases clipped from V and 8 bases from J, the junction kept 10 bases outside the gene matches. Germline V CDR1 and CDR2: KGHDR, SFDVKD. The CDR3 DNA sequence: TGTGCCACCAGTGACCCTGGGACAGGGGATCCGGATGAGCAGTTCTTC. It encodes CATSDPGTGDPDEQFF.

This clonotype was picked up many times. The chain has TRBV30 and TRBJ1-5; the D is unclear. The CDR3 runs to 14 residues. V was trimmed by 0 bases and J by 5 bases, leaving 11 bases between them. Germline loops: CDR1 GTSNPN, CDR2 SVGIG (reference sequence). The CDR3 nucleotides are TGTGCCTGGAGTGTACCCGGTTTACATCAGCCCCAGCATTTT. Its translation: CAWSVPGLHQPQHF.

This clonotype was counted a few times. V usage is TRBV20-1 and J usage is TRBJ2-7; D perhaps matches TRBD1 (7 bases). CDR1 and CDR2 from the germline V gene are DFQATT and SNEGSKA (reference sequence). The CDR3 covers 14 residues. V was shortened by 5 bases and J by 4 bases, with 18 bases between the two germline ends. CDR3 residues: CSAWGDSNEYEQYF. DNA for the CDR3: TGCAGTGCTTGGGGGGACAGTAACGAGTACGAGCAGTACTTC.

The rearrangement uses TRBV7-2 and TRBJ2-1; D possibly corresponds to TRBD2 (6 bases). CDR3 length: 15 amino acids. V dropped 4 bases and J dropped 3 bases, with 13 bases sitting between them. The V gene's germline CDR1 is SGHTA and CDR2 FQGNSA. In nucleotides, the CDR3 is TGTGCCAGCAGCTCTACGACTAGGAACTACAATGAGCAGTTCTTC. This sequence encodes CASSSTTRNYNEQFF.

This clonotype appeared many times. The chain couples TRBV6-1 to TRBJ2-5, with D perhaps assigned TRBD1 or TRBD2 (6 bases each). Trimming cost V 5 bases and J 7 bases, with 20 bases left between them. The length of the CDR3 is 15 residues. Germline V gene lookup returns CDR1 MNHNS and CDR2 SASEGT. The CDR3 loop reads CASSQGGRALGTQYF. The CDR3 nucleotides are TGTGCCAGCAGTCAAGGGGGGCGAGCCCTGGGGACCCAGTACTTC.

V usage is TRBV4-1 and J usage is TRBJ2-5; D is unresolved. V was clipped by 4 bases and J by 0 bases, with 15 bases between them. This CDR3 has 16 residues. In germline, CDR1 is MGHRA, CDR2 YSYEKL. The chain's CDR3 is CASSPFDRNNQETQYF. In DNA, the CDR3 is TGCGCCAGCAGCCCCTTTGATAGAAATAACCAAGAGACCCAGTACTTC.

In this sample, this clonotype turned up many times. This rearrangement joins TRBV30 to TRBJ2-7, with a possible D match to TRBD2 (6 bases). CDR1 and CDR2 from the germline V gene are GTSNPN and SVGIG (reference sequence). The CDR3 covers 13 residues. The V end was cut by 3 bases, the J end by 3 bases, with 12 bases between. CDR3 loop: CAWSGTDFYEQYF. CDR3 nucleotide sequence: TGTGCCTGGAGCGGGACTGATTTCTACGAGCAGTACTTC.

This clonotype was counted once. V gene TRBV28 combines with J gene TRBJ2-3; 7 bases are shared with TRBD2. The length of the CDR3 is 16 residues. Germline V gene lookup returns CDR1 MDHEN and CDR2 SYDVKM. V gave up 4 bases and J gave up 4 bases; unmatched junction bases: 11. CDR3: CASSSKRGIGPDTQYF. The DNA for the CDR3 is TGTGCCAGCAGTTCCAAGCGGGGAATTGGGCCAGATACGCAGTATTTT.

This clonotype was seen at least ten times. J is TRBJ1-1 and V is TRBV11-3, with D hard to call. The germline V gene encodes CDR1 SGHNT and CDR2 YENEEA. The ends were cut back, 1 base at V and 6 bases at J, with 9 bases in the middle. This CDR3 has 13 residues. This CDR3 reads CASSLGSGAEAFF. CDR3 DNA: TGTGCCAGCAGCTTAGGTTCCGGTGCTGAAGCTTTCTTT.

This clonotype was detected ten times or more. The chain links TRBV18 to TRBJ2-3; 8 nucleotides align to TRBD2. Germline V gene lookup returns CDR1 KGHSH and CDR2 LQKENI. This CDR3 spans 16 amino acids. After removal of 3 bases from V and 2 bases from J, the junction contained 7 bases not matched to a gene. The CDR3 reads CASSPLPAGDTDTQYF. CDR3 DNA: TGTGCCAGCTCACCTCTCCCAGCGGGAGACACAGATACGCAGTATTTT.

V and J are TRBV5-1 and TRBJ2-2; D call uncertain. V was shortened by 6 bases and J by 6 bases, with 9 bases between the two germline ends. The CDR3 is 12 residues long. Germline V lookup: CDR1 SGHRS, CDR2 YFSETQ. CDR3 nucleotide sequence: TGCGCCAGCAAACAGACCGCCGGGGAGCTGTTTTTT. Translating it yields CASKQTAGELFF.